These 10 T cell receptor beta chains share one sample of origin, sequenced in a study of T-cell reconstitution after alpha-beta-depleted transplantation in children. This sample's TCRbeta library carried unique molecular identifier barcodes. TCRdb analysed the PCR reads with MiXCR anew, one entry per CDR3 protein. The data hold roughly 120,000 distinct CDR3 sequences, with under 25% observed a single time. Sequenced here: PBMCs, mostly from graft donor cells, sampled 180 days after TCRalphabeta/CD19-depleted stem cell transplant. The source of these receptors is a male patient aged 2-9 years who had a stem cell transplant for chronic granulomatous disease, so the T cells may come from the graft donor.

This clonotype was seen at least ten times. This chain uses TRBV7-2 with TRBJ1-3; D is possibly TRBD1 (6 bases). In germline, CDR1 is SGHTA, CDR2 FQGNSA. Trimming pared 5 bases from V and 10 bases from J, leaving 12 bases between. The CDR3 sequence is 12 residues long. CDR3 DNA: TGTGCCAGCAGCCCACAGGGTAGTACCATATATTTT. It specifies CASSPQGSTIYF.

V usage is TRBV15 and J usage is TRBJ2-2, with TRBD2 as a possible D gene (6 bases). V dropped 0 bases and J dropped 5 bases, with 16 bases sitting between them. The CDR3 is 17 amino acids. Germline loops: CDR1 LNHNV, CDR2 YYDKDF (reference sequence). The CDR3 nucleotides read TGTGCCACCAGCAGAGACCTGGCTAGCGAAAGAACCGGGGAGCTGTTTTTT. This encodes CATSRDLASERTGELFF.

V and J are TRBV20-1 and TRBJ2-7, with D possibly called TRBD1 or TRBD2 (5 bases each). CDR3 size: 14 residues. Trimming shortened V by 7 bases and J by 0 bases, and 16 bases separated the two germline ends. Germline V gives CDR1 DFQATT, CDR2 SNEGSKA (reference sequence). Here the CDR3 DNA reads TGCAGTGTTGTCCGGGACCCCAGCTCCTACGAGCAGTACTTC. This codes for CSVVRDPSSYEQYF.

CDR3 loop: CASSKRPPRQGTLNEQFF. The CDR3 DNA follows: TGTGCCAGCAGTAAACGGCCACCCCGACAGGGCACACTCAATGAGCAGTTCTTC. The chain couples TRBV27 to TRBJ2-1; TRBD1 aligns across 7 bases. Germline V lookup: CDR1 MNHEY, CDR2 SMNVEV (reference sequence). CDR3 length equals 18 residues. V was clipped by 5 bases and J by 6 bases; unmatched bases: 19.

This clonotype has a count of ten or more. This chain connects TRBV9 to TRBJ2-1; D might be TRBD2 (5 bases). Trimming took off 0 bases at V and 9 bases at J, with 10 bases between the two ends. The CDR3 consists of 13 residues. Germline CDR1 and CDR2: SGDLS and YYNGEE. Here the CDR3 reads CASSVVSAAEQFF. Here the CDR3 DNA reads TGTGCCAGCAGCGTAGTGTCAGCGGCTGAGCAGTTCTTC.

This clonotype has ten or more counts. J is TRBJ2-1 and V is TRBV10-3; TRBD2 matches 9 bases. Germline CDR1 reads ENHRY; CDR2 reads SYGVKD. The CDR3 is made up of 19 amino acids. V shed 4 bases, J shed 0 bases, and the junction held 13 bases outside the gene matches. The CDR3 spells CAISVSVPSGRISYNEQFF. The DNA for the CDR3 is TGTGCCATCAGTGTGTCTGTACCAAGCGGGAGGATCTCCTACAATGAGCAGTTCTTC.

This clonotype was counted many times. The J gene is TRBJ1-5, the V gene TRBV3-1, with D possibly TRBD1 on 5 matching bases. V lost 0 bases to trimming and J lost 6 bases, with 12 bases between them. The CDR3 covers 15 residues. Germline values: CDR1 LGHDT, CDR2 YNNKEL (reference sequence). The CDR3 region has the DNA TGTGCCAGCAGCCAAGATCGCAGGGACGGTCAGCCCCAGCATTTT. Translation gives CASSQDRRDGQPQHF.

This clonotype has a count of ten or more. The chain links TRBV7-9 to TRBJ2-7; D is ambiguous. Germline lookup yields CDR1 SEHNR and CDR2 FQNEAQ (reference sequence). This CDR3 is 14 amino acids long. The germline V and J ends were trimmed by 4 bases and 5 bases, with 15 bases remaining between them. This CDR3 is CASSSSVGYDEQYF. CDR3 sequence (DNA): TGTGCCAGCAGCTCCAGTGTGGGCTACGACGAGCAGTACTTC.

This clonotype occurred once. The gene calls are TRBV20-1 and TRBJ2-7; tentatively, D is TRBD2 (6 bases). The CDR3 covers 14 residues. V lost 0 bases, J lost 3 bases, and 12 bases lay in between. From germline, CDR1 is DFQATT and CDR2 SNEGSKA (reference sequence). CDR3 residues: CSARDQRLDYEQYF. The CDR3 bases are TGCAGTGCTAGAGACCAGAGACTAGACTACGAGCAGTACTTC.

The rearrangement links TRBV12-3 or TRBV12-4 to TRBJ1-3, with no clear D. Trimming shortened V by 7 bases and J by 0 bases, and 13 bases separated the two germline ends. The CDR3 has 15 residues. CDR3 residues: CASTSPGSSGNTIYF. Written as DNA, the CDR3 is TGTGCCAGCACCTCCCCGGGCAGCTCTGGAAACACCATATATTTT.